The clone carrying this T cell receptor beta chain came up a few times. What it binds is unknown. The CDR3 length is 14 residues. V lost 8 bases, J lost 0 bases, and 13 bases lay in between. Germline CDR1 and CDR2: LGHDT and YNNKEL (reference sequence). The library protocol tagged individual cDNA molecules with unique molecular identifiers. TCRdb fed the 5' RACE reads into MiXCR, producing one record per CDR3 protein. The sample lists tens of thousands of distinct CDR3 sequences; 7.9% were seen once. The data were taken from a study of early T cells in non-severe SARS-CoV-2 infection. The wider study: The input, bulk RNA from unsorted whole blood, was sequenced, and chains were unpaired. Findings of the study overall: Comparison of clonotypes with VDJdb favored anti-spike CD8 responses while missing private and CD4 specificities.

The source material was whole blood, sampled at baseline. The chain employs TRBV3-1 and TRBJ2-5; TRBD1 is a possible D gene (5 bases). The sequence came from an adult who was a healthcare worker with PCR-confirmed SARS-CoV-2 infection or an uninfected control (not recorded which). CDR3 DNA sequence: TGTGCCAGCGTACAACAGGAGTACCAAGAGACCCAGTACTTC. It encodes CASVQQEYQETQYF.